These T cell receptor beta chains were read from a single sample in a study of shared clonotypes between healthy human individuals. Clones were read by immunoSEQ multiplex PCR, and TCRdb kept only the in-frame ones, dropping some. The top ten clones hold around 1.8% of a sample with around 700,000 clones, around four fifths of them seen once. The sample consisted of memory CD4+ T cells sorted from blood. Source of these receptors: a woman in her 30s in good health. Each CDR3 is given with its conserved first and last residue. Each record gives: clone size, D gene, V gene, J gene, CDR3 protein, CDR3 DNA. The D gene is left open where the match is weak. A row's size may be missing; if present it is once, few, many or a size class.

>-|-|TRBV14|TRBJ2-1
CASSQVGGSSYNEQFF
TGTGCCAGCAGCCAAGTAGGGGGAAGCTCCTACAATGAGCAGTTCTTC
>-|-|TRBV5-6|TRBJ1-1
CASSLNTAEAFF
TGTGCCAGCAGCTTAAACACCGCCGAAGCTTTCTTT
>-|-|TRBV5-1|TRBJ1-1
CASAHNVMNTEAFF
TGCGCCAGCGCCCACAATGTCATGAACACTGAAGCTTTCTTT
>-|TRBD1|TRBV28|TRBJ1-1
CASSVHRGIPEAFF
TGTGCCAGCAGTGTCCACAGGGGAATCCCTGAAGCTTTCTTT
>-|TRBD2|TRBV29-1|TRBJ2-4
CSVDVAGAGGNIQYF
TGCAGCGTTGATGTAGCGGGAGCAGGGGGAAACATTCAGTACTTC
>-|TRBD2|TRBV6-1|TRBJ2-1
CASSISGSRHNEQFF
TGTGCCAGCAGTATTAGCGGGAGTAGACACAATGAGCAGTTCTTC
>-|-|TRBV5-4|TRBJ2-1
CASSWDHHNEQFF
TGTGCCAGCAGCTGGGACCATCACAATGAGCAGTTCTTC
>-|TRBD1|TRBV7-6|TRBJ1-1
CASSLGTGNTEAFF
TGTGCCAGCAGCTTAGGGACAGGGAACACTGAAGCTTTCTTT
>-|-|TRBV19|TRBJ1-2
CASSIRRTETYGYTF
TGTGCCAGTAGTATAAGAAGGACAGAAACCTATGGCTACACCTTC
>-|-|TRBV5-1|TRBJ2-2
CASSLALAVTGELFF
TGCGCCAGCAGCTTGGCCTTAGCGGTCACCGGGGAGCTGTTTTTT
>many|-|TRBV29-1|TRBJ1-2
CSVEDHPGVYGYTF
TGCAGCGTTGAAGATCATCCAGGGGTTTATGGCTACACCTTC
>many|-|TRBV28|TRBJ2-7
CASSLYVPPGEQYF
TGTGCCAGCAGTTTATATGTACCCCCAGGGGAGCAGTACTTC
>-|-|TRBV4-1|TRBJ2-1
CASSQGQSRVISYNEQFF
TGCGCCAGCAGCCAAGGTCAATCTCGGGTCATCTCCTACAATGAGCAGTTCTTC
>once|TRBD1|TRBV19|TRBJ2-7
CATRGNGKNEQYF
TGTGCCACCAGGGGGAACGGGAAAAACGAGCAGTACTTC
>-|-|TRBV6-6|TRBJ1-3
CASSPQRGEGNTIYF
TGTGCCAGCAGCCCCCAGCGGGGGGAGGGAAACACCATATATTTT
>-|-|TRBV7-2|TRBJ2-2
CASSLVISNTGELFF
TGTGCCAGCAGCTTAGTAATCTCGAACACCGGGGAGCTGTTTTTT
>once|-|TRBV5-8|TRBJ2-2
CASSRAGQILRGELFF
TGTGCCAGCTCAAGGGCGGGACAGATCTTACGAGGGGAGCTGTTTTTT
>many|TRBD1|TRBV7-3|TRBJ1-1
CASSSQGDTEAFF
TGTGCCAGCAGCTCACAGGGGGACACTGAAGCTTTCTTT
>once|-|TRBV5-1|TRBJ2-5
CASSLFGYQETQYF
TGCGCCAGCAGCTTGTTTGGCTACCAAGAGACCCAGTACTTC
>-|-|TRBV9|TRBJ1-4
CASSVGPATNEKLFF
TGTGCCAGCAGCGTAGGCCCCGCAACTAATGAAAAACTGTTTTTT
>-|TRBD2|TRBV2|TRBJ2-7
CASRRLAGFSDEQYF
TGTGCCAGCAGGAGACTAGCGGGCTTTAGCGACGAGCAGTACTTC
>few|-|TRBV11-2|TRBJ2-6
CASSFTPSGANVLTF
TGTGCCAGCAGCTTCACACCCTCTGGGGCCAACGTCCTGACTTTC
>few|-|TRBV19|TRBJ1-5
CASSPSFNQPQHF
TGTGCCAGTAGTCCCTCCTTCAATCAGCCCCAGCATTTT
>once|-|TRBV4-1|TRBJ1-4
CASSQRYLNEKLFF
TGCGCCAGCAGCCAGCGGTACCTTAATGAAAAACTGTTTTTT
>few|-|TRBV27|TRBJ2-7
CATTTTVAGSYEQYF
TGTGCCACCACGACAACGGTTGCAGGCTCCTACGAGCAGTACTTC
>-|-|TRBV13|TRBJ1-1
CASSWDSLGKAFF
TGTGCCAGCAGCTGGGACTCCCTCGGTAAAGCTTTCTTT
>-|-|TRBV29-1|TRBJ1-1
CSVGTDTEAFF
TGCAGCGTTGGGACGGACACTGAAGCTTTCTTT
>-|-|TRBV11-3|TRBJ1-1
CASSLGGASVNTEAFF
TGTGCCAGCAGCTTAGGAGGTGCCAGTGTGAACACTGAAGCTTTCTTT
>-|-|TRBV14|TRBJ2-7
CASSRSIAYEQYF
TGTGCCAGCAGCCGGTCTATTGCCTACGAGCAGTACTTC
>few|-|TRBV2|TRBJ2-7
CASGAAGWAYEQYF
TGTGCCAGCGGAGCTGCCGGGTGGGCCTACGAGCAGTACTTC
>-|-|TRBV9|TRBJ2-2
CASSFGGTGTGELFF
TGTGCCAGCAGCTTTGGGGGGACCGGCACCGGGGAGCTGTTTTTT
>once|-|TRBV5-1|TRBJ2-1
CASSLVSENNEQFF
TGCGCCAGCAGCTTGGTTAGCGAGAACAATGAGCAGTTCTTC
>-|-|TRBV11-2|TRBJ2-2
CATARGRVAGELFF
TGTGCCACAGCCCGGGGGCGCGTCGCCGGGGAGCTGTTTTTT
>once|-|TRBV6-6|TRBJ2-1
CASSYGTGYNEQFF
TGTGCCAGCAGTTACGGGACGGGCTACAATGAGCAGTTCTTC
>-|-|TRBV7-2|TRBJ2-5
CASSLDADRETQYF
TGTGCCAGCAGCTTAGATGCAGACCGCGAGACCCAGTACTTC
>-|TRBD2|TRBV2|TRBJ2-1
CASGRLAGSYNEQFF
TGTGCCAGTGGTCGACTAGCGGGGTCCTACAATGAGCAGTTCTTC
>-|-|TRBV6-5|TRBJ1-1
CASSYSWGLGNTEAFF
TGTGCCAGCAGTTACTCCTGGGGGCTAGGGAACACTGAAGCTTTCTTT
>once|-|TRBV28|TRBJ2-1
CASSLWDLNNEQFF
TGTGCCAGCAGTTTATGGGACCTCAACAATGAGCAGTTCTTC
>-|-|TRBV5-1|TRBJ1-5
CASSQTGGNQPQHF
TGCGCCAGCAGCCAGACTGGGGGCAATCAGCCCCAGCATTTT
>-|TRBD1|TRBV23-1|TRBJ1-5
CASRGGTGENQPQHF
TGCGCCAGCAGAGGAGGGACAGGGGAAAATCAGCCCCAGCATTTT
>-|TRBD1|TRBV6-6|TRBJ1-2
CASSYSSTGDSYGYTF
TGTGCCAGCAGTTACTCGTCGACAGGGGATAGCTATGGCTACACCTTC
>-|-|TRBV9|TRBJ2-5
CASSRYTGMQETQYF
TGTGCCAGCAGCCGATATACAGGGATGCAGGAGACCCAGTACTTC
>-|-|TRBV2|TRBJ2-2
CASTGTENTGELFF
TGTGCCAGTACCGGGACTGAAAACACCGGGGAGCTGTTTTTT
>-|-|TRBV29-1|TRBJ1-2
CSVVEAYGYTF
TGCAGCGTTGTTGAGGCATATGGCTACACCTTC
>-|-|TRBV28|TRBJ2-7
CASSPGGFYEQYF
TGTGCCAGCAGTCCCGGTGGGTTCTACGAGCAGTACTTC
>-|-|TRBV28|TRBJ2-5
CASRGGETQYF
TGTGCCAGCAGGGGTGGAGAGACCCAGTACTTC
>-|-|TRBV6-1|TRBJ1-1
CASSRIKNTEAFF
TGTGCCAGCAGCCGTATTAAGAACACTGAAGCTTTCTTT
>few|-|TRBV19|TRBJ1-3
CASSEQGTGNTIYF
TGTGCCAGTAGTGAGCAGGGTACTGGAAACACCATATATTTT
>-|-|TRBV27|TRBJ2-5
CASSFTASVKTQYF
TGTGCCAGCAGTTTTACGGCTAGCGTGAAGACCCAGTACTTC
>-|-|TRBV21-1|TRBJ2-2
CASSRLPGQGASGELFF
TGTGCCAGCAGCAGATTACCTGGACAGGGGGCGAGCGGGGAGCTGTTTTTT
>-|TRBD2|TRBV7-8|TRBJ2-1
CASSPSRLAGVYEQFF
TGTGCCAGCAGCCCCAGTCGACTAGCGGGAGTCTATGAGCAGTTCTTC
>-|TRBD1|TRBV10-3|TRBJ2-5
CAIINRGKQETQYF
TGTGCCATCATCAACAGGGGAAAACAAGAGACCCAGTACTTC
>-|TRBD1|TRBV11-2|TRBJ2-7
CASSPRTGGSYEQYF
TGTGCCAGCAGCCCCCGGACAGGGGGCTCCTACGAGCAGTACTTC